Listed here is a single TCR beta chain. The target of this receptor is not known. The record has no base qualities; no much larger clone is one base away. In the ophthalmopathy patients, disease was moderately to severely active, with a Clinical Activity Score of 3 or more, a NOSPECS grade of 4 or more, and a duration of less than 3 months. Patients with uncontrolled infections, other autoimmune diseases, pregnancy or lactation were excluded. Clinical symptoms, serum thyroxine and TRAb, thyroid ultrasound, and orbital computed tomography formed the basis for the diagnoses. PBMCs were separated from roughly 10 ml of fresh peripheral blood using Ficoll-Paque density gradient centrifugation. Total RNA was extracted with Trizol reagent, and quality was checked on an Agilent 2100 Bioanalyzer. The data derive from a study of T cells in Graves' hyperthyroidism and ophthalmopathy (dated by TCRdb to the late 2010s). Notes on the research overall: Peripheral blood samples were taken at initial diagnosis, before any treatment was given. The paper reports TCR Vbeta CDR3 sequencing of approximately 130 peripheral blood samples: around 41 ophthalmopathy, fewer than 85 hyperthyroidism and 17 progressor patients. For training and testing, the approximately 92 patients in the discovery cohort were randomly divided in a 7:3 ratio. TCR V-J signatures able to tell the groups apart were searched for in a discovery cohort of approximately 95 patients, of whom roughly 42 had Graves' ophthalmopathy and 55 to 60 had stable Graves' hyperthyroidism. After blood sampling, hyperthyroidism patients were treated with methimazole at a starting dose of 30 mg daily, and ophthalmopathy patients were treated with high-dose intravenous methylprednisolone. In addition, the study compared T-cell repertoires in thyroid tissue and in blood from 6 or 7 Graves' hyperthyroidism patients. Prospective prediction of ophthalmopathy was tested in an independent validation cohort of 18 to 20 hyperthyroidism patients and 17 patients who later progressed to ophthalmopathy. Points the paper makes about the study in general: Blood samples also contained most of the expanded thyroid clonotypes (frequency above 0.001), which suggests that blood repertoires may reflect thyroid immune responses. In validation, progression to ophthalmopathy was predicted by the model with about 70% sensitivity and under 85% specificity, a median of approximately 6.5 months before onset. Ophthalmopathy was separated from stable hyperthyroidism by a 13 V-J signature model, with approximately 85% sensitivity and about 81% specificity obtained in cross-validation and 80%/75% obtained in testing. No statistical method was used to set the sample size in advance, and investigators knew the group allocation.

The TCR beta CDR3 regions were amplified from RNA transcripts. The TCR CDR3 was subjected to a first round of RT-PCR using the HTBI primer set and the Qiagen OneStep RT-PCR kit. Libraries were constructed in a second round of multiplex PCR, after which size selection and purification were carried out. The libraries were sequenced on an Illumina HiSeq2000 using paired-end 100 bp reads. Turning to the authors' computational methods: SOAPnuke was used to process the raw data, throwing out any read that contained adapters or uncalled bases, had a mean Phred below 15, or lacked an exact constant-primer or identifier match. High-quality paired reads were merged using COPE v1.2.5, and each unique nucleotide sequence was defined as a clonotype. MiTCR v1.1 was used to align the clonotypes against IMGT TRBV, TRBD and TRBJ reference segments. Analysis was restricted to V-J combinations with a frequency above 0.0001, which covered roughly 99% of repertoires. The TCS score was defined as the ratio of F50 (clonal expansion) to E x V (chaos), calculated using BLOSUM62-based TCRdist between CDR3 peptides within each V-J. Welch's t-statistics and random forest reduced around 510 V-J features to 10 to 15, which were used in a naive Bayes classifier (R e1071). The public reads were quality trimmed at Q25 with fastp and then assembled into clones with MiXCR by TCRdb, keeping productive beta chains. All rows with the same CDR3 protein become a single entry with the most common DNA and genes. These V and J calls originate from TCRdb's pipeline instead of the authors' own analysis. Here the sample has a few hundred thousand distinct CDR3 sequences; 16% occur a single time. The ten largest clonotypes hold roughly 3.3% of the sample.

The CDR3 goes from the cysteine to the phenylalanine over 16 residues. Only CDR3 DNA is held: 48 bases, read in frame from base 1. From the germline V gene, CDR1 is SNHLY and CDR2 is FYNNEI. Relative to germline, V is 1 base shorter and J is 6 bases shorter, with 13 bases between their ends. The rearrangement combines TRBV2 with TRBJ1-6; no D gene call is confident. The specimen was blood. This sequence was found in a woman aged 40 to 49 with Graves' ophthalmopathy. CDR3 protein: CASSEGSGLINSPLHF. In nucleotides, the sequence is TGTGCCAGCAGTGAAGGTTCCGGACTGATTAATTCACCCCTCCACTTT.